This passage covers 31 T cell receptor beta chains from one sample sequenced in a study of molecular identifiers for immune sequencing clone quantification (dated by TCRdb to between 2017 and 2018). The library was generated by PCR. This sample was sequenced with a NextSeq 500. TCRdb handled the public reads itself, with Q25 trimming in fastp and clone calling in MiXCR, and kept productive beta chains. All rows with the same CDR3 protein become a single entry with the most common DNA and genes. This sample has more than 450,000 distinct CDR3 sequences in its table, and about a quarter of those were observed once. The top ten constitute just over 0.75% of the sample. Source material: naive CD8+ T cells from blood, with Jurkat cell RNA spiked in. The cell subset or site label here, explained by the study, means: FACS-sorted CD8+CD4-CCR7+CD45RA+ naive T cells. These receptors were obtained from a human donor in good health. Some libraries in this study had Jurkat cell RNA spiked in.

This chain links TRBV27 with TRBJ2-7, with TRBD1 identical over 8 bases. This CDR3 contains 14 residues. Looked up from germline, CDR1 is MNHEY and CDR2 is SMNVEV (reference sequence). The V gene end was trimmed by 3 bases and the J gene end by 5 bases; junction bases not matched to a gene: 6. In DNA form, the CDR3 reads TGTGCCAGCAGTTTTTATCAGGGGGCCAACGAGCAGTACTTC. Protein product: CASSFYQGANEQYF.

This chain uses TRBV11-2 with TRBJ2-7; 8 nucleotides align to TRBD1. The CDR3 is made up of 15 amino acids. Per germline, CDR1 SGHAT and CDR2 FQNNGV. Unmatched junction bases numbered 8, after V lost 4 bases and J lost 3 bases. CDR3 region: CASSSGQGRSYEQYF. CDR3 DNA: TGTGCCAGCAGCTCCGGACAGGGCCGAAGCTACGAGCAGTACTTC.

This clonotype was detected a few times. The J gene is TRBJ2-3, the V gene TRBV12-3 or TRBV12-4, with 11 bases aligning to TRBD2. The ends lost 7 bases at V and 2 bases at J; junction bases unmatched: 17. The CDR3 has 19 residues. The CDR3 region is CASTPTEGLADDLTDTQYF. The CDR3 DNA follows: TGTGCCAGCACCCCCACCGAGGGACTAGCGGACGATCTCACAGATACGCAGTATTTT.

This clonotype came up many times. The CDR3 sequence: CASSLEQGINIQYF. In DNA, the CDR3 is TGCGCCAGCAGCTTGGAACAGGGTATAAACATTCAGTACTTC. The gene calls are TRBV5-1 and TRBJ2-4, with D possibly being TRBD1 (6 bases). Trimming left V 0 bases short and J 6 bases short, with 10 bases between. Per the germline V gene, CDR1 is SGHRS and CDR2 is YFSETQ. The CDR3 has 14 amino acids.

This clonotype was seen a few times. This sequence joins TRBV11-3 and TRBJ2-7; 8 bases are shared with TRBD2. The ends lost 5 bases at V and 5 bases at J; junction bases unmatched: 2. The germline gives CDR1 SGHNT, CDR2 YENEEA. The CDR3 is 12 amino acids. CDR3 DNA sequence: TGTGCCAGCAGCCGGGAGGGAGACGAGCAGTACTTC. It specifies CASSREGDEQYF.

This clonotype occurred many times. The chain joins TRBV20-1 to TRBJ2-7; 9 bases match TRBD1. V lost 0 bases, J lost 4 bases, and 4 bases stayed unmatched. The CDR3 contains 14 residues. Germline V gives CDR1 DFQATT, CDR2 SNEGSKA (reference sequence). Here the CDR3 reads CSARDRDREYEQYF. CDR3 DNA: TGCAGTGCTAGAGATAGGGACAGGGAATACGAGCAGTACTTC.

Regarding this clonotype: This clone may be a read error of a much larger clone one base away. V usage is TRBV6-5 and J usage is TRBJ1-4; no reliable D call. The germline gives CDR1 MNHEY, CDR2 SVGAGI. The CDR3 extends over 17 amino acids. Trimming shortened V by 0 bases and J by 0 bases, and 11 bases separated the two germline ends. The CDR3 DNA sequence: TGTGCCAGCAGTTACTCGAGTGGGGTCACAACTAATGAAAAACTGTTTTTT. This codes for CASSYSSGVTTNEKLFF.

There are a few counts of this clonotype. The J gene is TRBJ1-2, the V gene TRBV9; D is uncertain. Germline CDR1 SGDLS, CDR2 YYNGEE. The V end was cut by 5 bases, the J end by 2 bases, with 7 bases between. This CDR3 is built from 12 residues. CDR3 sequence reads: CASSGLNYGYTF. CDR3 nucleotides: TGTGCCAGCAGTGGTTTAAACTATGGCTACACCTTC.

For the CDR3, the DNA is TGTGCCAGCAGCGTTACAGGGACAGGGATTTACGAGCAGTACTTC. It translates to CASSVTGTGIYEQYF. The chain combines TRBV9 with TRBJ2-7; 9 bases are shared with TRBD1. Germline V gene lookup returns CDR1 SGDLS and CDR2 YYNGEE. Trimming at V came to 2 bases and at J to 4 bases, leaving 7 bases not matched to a gene. The CDR3 has 15 residues.

This chain links TRBV7-9 with TRBJ2-1, with D possibly matching TRBD1 (5 bases). Germline CDR1 reads SEHNR; CDR2 reads FQNEAQ (reference sequence). Trimming stripped 0 bases from V and 10 bases from J, with 10 bases between. This CDR3 is built from 13 residues. The CDR3 region is CASSLALGPEQFF. CDR3 bases: TGTGCCAGCAGCTTAGCGCTGGGGCCGGAGCAGTTCTTC.

Remarks on this clonotype: This sequence may be a read error, since a much larger clone differs from it by one base. This chain connects TRBV7-2 to TRBJ2-5, with unresolved D. CDR1 and CDR2 from the germline V gene are SGHTA and FQGNSA. The CDR3 is 14 residues long. CDR3 sequence (DNA): TGTGCCGGCAGCTCTGATATAGCCGGGGAGACCCAGTACTTC. It is translated as CAGSSDIAGETQYF.

The chain joins TRBV12-3 or TRBV12-4 to TRBJ2-3; TRBD2 matches at 16 bases. The CDR3 extends over 18 amino acids. J lost 4 bases, V lost 5 bases, and 9 bases had no gene match. CDR3 loop: CASSRGLAGGHNADTQYF. CDR3 DNA: TGTGCCAGCAGTAGGGGACTAGCGGGGGGGCACAACGCAGATACGCAGTATTTT.

This clonotype was recorded many times. V usage is TRBV5-1 and J usage is TRBJ1-1; D possibly corresponds to TRBD1 (5 bases). The CDR3 length is 18 residues. V lost 4 bases to trimming and J lost 2 bases, with 24 bases between them. From germline, CDR1 is SGHRS and CDR2 YFSETQ. In DNA, the CDR3 is TGCGCCAGCAGCCCAGAAAAGGGGATCCACCACTTTAACACTGAAGCTTTCTTT. The encoded protein is CASSPEKGIHHFNTEAFF. The full variable domain, rest sourced from reference TRBV5-1 and TRBJ1-1, is KAGVTQTPRYLIKTRGQQVTLSCSPISGHRSVSWYQQTPGQGLQFLFEYFSETQRNKGNFPGRFSGRQFSNSRSEMNVSTLELGDSALYLCASSPEKGIHHFNTEAFFGQGTRLTVV.

This clonotype appeared many times. The genes are TRBV25-1 and TRBJ2-2; no clear D. V was cut by 6 bases and J by 1 base, with 6 bases left in between. There are 13 residues in the CDR3. CDR1 is MGHDK, CDR2 SYGVNS, per germline. The chain's CDR3 is CASRTENTGELFF. The CDR3, as DNA: TGTGCCAGCAGGACTGAGAACACCGGGGAGCTGTTTTTT.

This clonotype was seen a handful of times. The gene calls are TRBV7-9 and TRBJ2-1, with D tentatively TRBD2 (5 bases). Trimming removed 8 bases from V and 7 bases from J, with 9 bases in between. The CDR3 extends over 11 amino acids. The V gene's germline CDR1 is SEHNR and CDR2 FQNEAQ (reference sequence). The CDR3 DNA sequence: TGTGCCAGCGAACTAGGTAATGAGCAGTTCTTC. Protein: CASELGNEQFF.

This clonotype has just a few counts. J is TRBJ2-3 and V is TRBV4-3; D is perhaps TRBD2 (6 bases). V dropped 0 bases and J dropped 6 bases, with 13 bases sitting between them. CDR1 LGHNA and CDR2 YSLEER come from the germline V gene. This CDR3 region has 15 residues. The CDR3 reads CASSQEVGSGDTQYF. The CDR3 DNA follows: TGCGCCAGCAGCCAAGAGGTCGGGAGTGGGGATACGCAGTATTTT.

This clonotype was picked up a small number of times. In nucleotides, the CDR3 is TGTGCCAGCAGAGACCGGGACAGGGTAAGAGGCTACACCTTC. Translating gives CASRDRDRVRGYTF. The rearrangement links TRBV6-1 to TRBJ1-2, with TRBD1 matching 9 bases. The junction had 10 bases not matched to a gene; V was cut back by 6 bases and J by 8 bases. The CDR3 is 14 amino acids. From germline, CDR1 is MNHNS and CDR2 SASEGT.

This clonotype came up a few times. The chain links TRBV29-1 to TRBJ2-7; weak D call: TRBD1 (6 bases). The germline gives CDR1 SQVTM, CDR2 ANQGSEA. The V end was cut by 6 bases, the J end by 3 bases, with 12 bases between. The CDR3 runs to 12 residues. The CDR3 loop reads CSVQRQDYEQYF. CDR3 DNA: TGCAGCGTCCAAAGACAGGACTACGAGCAGTACTTC.

The V call is TRBV24-1, the J call TRBJ2-1, with a weak D call TRBD2 (6 bases). V was shortened by 6 bases and J by 4 bases, with 15 bases between the two germline ends. In germline, CDR1 is KGHDR, CDR2 SFDVKD. The CDR3 is 15 amino acids. The CDR3 spells CATSHRTTTYNEQFF. In nucleotides, the CDR3 is TGTGCCACCAGTCATAGGACTACCACTTACAATGAGCAGTTCTTC.

V is TRBV6-5 and J is TRBJ1-1; TRBD1 matches 7 bases. In germline, CDR1 is MNHEY, CDR2 SVGAGI. The CDR3 totals 13 residues. After removal of 6 bases from V and 0 bases from J, the junction contained 1 base not matched to a gene. The CDR3 is CASRQGMNTEAFF. The CDR3 region has the DNA TGTGCCAGCAGACAGGGGATGAACACTGAAGCTTTCTTT.

Note on this clonotype: A single base separates this from a much larger clone, so it may be a read error. The chain links TRBV24-1 to TRBJ2-3, with D uncertain. V was pared by 4 bases and J by 3 bases, with 7 bases between. The CDR3 loop spans 13 amino acids. Per germline, CDR1 KGHDR and CDR2 SFDVKD. The CDR3 region has the DNA TGTGCCACCAGTGACCCAGCGACAGATACGCAGTATTTT. This encodes CATSDPATDTQYF.

In this sample, this clonotype turned up once. This could be a read error, since a much larger clone is one nucleotide away. The chain couples TRBV7-6 to TRBJ1-1; D unclear. There are 16 residues in the CDR3. V was pared by 7 bases and J by 0 bases, with 18 bases between. Germline assignment: CDR1 SGHVS and CDR2 FNYEAQ. The CDR3 coding sequence is TGTGCCAGCATCTCCTTGGTGGGCGGATTGAACACTGAAGCTTTCTTT. It yields the protein CASISLVGGLNTEAFF.

Of note for this clonotype: A much larger clone sits a single nucleotide away, making a read error possible. V usage is TRBV7-9 and J usage is TRBJ2-2; D is unclear. The germline V and J ends were trimmed by 8 bases and 0 bases, with 10 bases remaining between them. The CDR3 loop spans 14 amino acids. Looked up from germline, CDR1 is SEHNR and CDR2 is FQNEAQ (reference sequence). The CDR3 nucleotides are TGTGCCAGCGTGCGACCCGCGAACACCGGGGAGCTGTTTTTT. It translates to CASVRPANTGELFF.

The sample holds many counts of this clonotype. The gene calls are TRBV21-1 and TRBJ1-1; the table's D call, TRBD1, was not checked against the DNA. TRBV21-1 is labeled a pseudogene. CDR3 length equals 15 residues. The CDR3 reads CASSKGTGVNTEAFF. The CDR3 DNA sequence: TGTGCCAGCAGCAAAGGGACAGGGGTGAACACTGAAGCTTTCTTT.

V is TRBV6-5 and J is TRBJ2-7, with 9 positions matching TRBD1. This CDR3 comprises 16 residues. V lost 5 bases, J lost 1 base, and 9 bases stayed unmatched. CDR1 is MNHEY and CDR2 is SVGAGI in the germline V gene. CDR3 amino acids: CASSLSVGQGSYEQYF. The CDR3 DNA sequence: TGTGCCAGCAGTCTCTCCGTGGGACAGGGATCCTACGAGCAGTACTTC.

As for this clonotype: This may arise from a read error, as a much more abundant clone is one base away. V is TRBV7-9 and J is TRBJ2-7; TRBD1 matches at 9 bases. Looked up from germline, CDR1 is SEHNR and CDR2 is FQNEAQ (reference sequence). The length of the CDR3 is 13 residues. This CDR3 reads CASSSGQGLERYF. As DNA, the CDR3 is TGTGCCAGCAGCTCGGGACAGGGCCTCGAGCGGTACTTC.

This clonotype was seen many times. This sequence joins TRBV2 and TRBJ2-6; TRBD2 aligns across 7 bases. Trimming removed 10 bases from V and 0 bases from J; junction bases left unmatched: 9. The CDR3 covers 16 residues. Germline CDR1 reads SNHLY; CDR2 reads FYNNEI. For the CDR3, the DNA is TGTGCCACTCTAGGGGAGGGAAGCTCTGGGGCCAACGTCCTGACTTTC. As protein: CATLGEGSSGANVLTF.

A note on this clonotype: Just one base apart from a much larger clone, this may be a read error. The chain combines TRBV30 with TRBJ2-7; 7 bases align to TRBD2. This CDR3 comprises 16 residues. The germline V gene encodes CDR1 GTSNPN and CDR2 SVGIG (reference sequence). The CDR3 here is CAWGSTSAVWSYERYF. In DNA, the CDR3 is TGTGCCTGGGGAAGTACTAGCGCCGTCTGGTCCTACGAGCGGTACTTC. The entire variable domain, with the rest obtained from reference TRBV30 and TRBJ2-7, is as follows: SQTIHQWPATLVQPVGSPLSLECTVEGTSNPNLYWYRQAAGRGLQLLFYSVGIGQISSEVPQNLSASRPQDRQFILSSKKLLLSDSGFYLCAWGSTSAVWSYERYFGPGTRLTVT.

This clonotype turned up a few times. The chain has TRBV20-1 and TRBJ1-6; 9 bases agree with TRBD1. V lost 3 bases and J lost 8; bases outside the gene matches: 5. This CDR3 is built from 14 residues. Per germline, CDR1 DFQATT and CDR2 SNEGSKA (reference sequence). The CDR3 sequence is CSASSGTGYSPLHF. CDR3 sequence (DNA): TGCAGTGCTAGTTCCGGGACAGGGTATTCACCCCTCCACTTT.

This sequence joins TRBV18 and TRBJ1-5; D is ambiguous. Trimming cost V 7 bases and J 5 bases, with 9 bases left between them. CDR3 length: 12 amino acids. Germline CDR1 reads KGHSH; CDR2 reads LQKENI. The CDR3 bases are TGTGCCAGCTTCCCGAGCCATCAGCCCCAGCATTTT. This codes for CASFPSHQPQHF.

This clonotype was found many times. V usage is TRBV4-2 and J usage is TRBJ2-7; 10 positions match TRBD2. Losses at the gene ends were 5 bases for V and 4 bases for J; bases not matched to a gene: 5. The CDR3 is 14 amino acids. CDR1 is LGHNA and CDR2 is YNFKEQ in the germline V gene. The CDR3 nucleotides read TGTGCCAGCAGCGGACGGACTAGCGGATACGAGCAGTACTTC. Amino acid sequence: CASSGRTSGYEQYF.